The next 21 T cell receptor beta chains were all read from a single sample in a study of blood T cell repertoires in COVID-19. Produced via immunoSEQ multiplex PCR; TCRdb's table is partial and in-frame only. The repertoire holds about 410,000 clones, with 75% to 90% as singletons. The specimen sequenced was peripheral blood. The receptors were gathered from a middle-aged woman with COVID-19, enrolled during active disease.

V gene TRBV6-6 combines with J gene TRBJ2-7; a possible D gene is TRBD2 (6 bases). CDR1 is MNHNY, CDR2 SVGAGI, per germline (reference sequence). The length of the CDR3 is 17 residues. Trimming cost V 5 bases and J 0 bases, with 20 bases left between them. CDR3 region: CASSHTRLAEASYEQYF. Here the CDR3 DNA reads TGTGCCAGCAGTCACACCCGGTTAGCGGAAGCCTCCTACGAGCAGTACTTC.

The genes are TRBV7-2 and TRBJ1-2, with TRBD1 matching over 8 bases. Looked up from germline, CDR1 is SGHTA and CDR2 is FQGNSA. Unmatched junction bases numbered 13, after V lost 5 bases and J lost 8 bases. The CDR3 spans 15 residues. CDR3 bases: TGTGCCAGCAGCACACCGGGACTCAACAGGGGGGGCTACACCTTC. It yields the protein CASSTPGLNRGGYTF.

The chain has TRBV28 and TRBJ1-5, with D perhaps matching TRBD1 (5 bases). The CDR3 runs to 14 residues. The V end was cut by 4 bases, the J end by 7 bases, with 14 bases between. Germline-derived CDR1 and CDR2 are MDHEN and SYDVKM. The CDR3 region is CASSSHRREQPQHF. The CDR3 DNA sequence: TGTGCCAGCAGTTCTCACAGGAGGGAGCAGCCCCAGCATTTT.

The chain carries TRBV27 and TRBJ1-4; D not certain. V gave up 6 bases and J gave up 7 bases, with 15 bases separating them. The CDR3 is 14 amino acids. Germline CDR1 reads MNHEY; CDR2 reads SMNVEV (reference sequence). This CDR3 reads CASRLAGAGEKLFF. Here the CDR3 DNA reads TGTGCCAGCAGGCTGGCCGGAGCGGGTGAAAAACTGTTTTTT.

The table lists this clone with a few counts. The genes are TRBV6-4 and TRBJ2-7; 8 positions match TRBD2. The germline gives CDR1 MRHNA, CDR2 SNTAGT. Germline trimming cut 8 bases from V and 4 bases from J; bases unmatched to any gene: 7. CDR3 size: 13 residues. The CDR3 region has the DNA TGTGCCAGCCCCGGGACTAGGATATACGAGCAGTACTTC. Its protein product is CASPGTRIYEQYF.

This chain connects TRBV7-2 to TRBJ1-2, with D tentatively TRBD1 (6 bases). CDR1 and CDR2 from the germline V gene are SGHTA and FQGNSA. There are 11 residues in the CDR3. Trimming pared 3 bases from V and 12 bases from J, leaving 11 bases between. For the CDR3, the DNA is TGTGCCAGCAGCTTGAGGGGACATGACACCTTC. Amino acid sequence: CASSLRGHDTF.

This sequence joins TRBV27 and TRBJ2-1; D might be TRBD2 (5 bases). Looked up from germline, CDR1 is MNHEY and CDR2 is SMNVEV (reference sequence). The CDR3 totals 16 residues. V lost 7 bases and J lost 0, with 16 bases in between. CDR3 sequence (DNA): TGTGCCAGCACGTCTATAGCGCAAAGCTCCTACAATGAGCAGTTCTTC. Its protein product is CASTSIAQSSYNEQFF.

DNA for the CDR3: TGTGCCAGCAGTGATAACAATGAGCAGTTCTTC. Protein: CASSDNNEQFF. The rearrangement joins TRBV6-1 to TRBJ2-1; D remains ambiguous. Germline CDR1 and CDR2: MNHNS and SASEGT. V was shortened by 3 bases and J by 5 bases, with 2 bases between the two germline ends. The CDR3 totals 11 residues.

V is TRBV12-3 or TRBV12-4 and J is TRBJ2-7; 7 nucleotides match TRBD2. The CDR3 runs 13 residues. With 6 bases clipped from V and 2 bases from J, the junction kept 4 bases outside the gene matches. CDR3 in DNA: TGTGCCAGCAGCCGGGGACTACCCTACGAGCAGTACTTC. Its translation: CASSRGLPYEQYF.

This clone was seen many times. This chain connects TRBV12-3 or TRBV12-4 to TRBJ1-2; D is unresolved. Trimming shortened V by 6 bases and J by 3 bases, and 11 bases separated the two germline ends. This CDR3 comprises 13 residues. The chain's CDR3 is CASSPTSDYGYTF. The CDR3 bases are TGTGCCAGCAGCCCCACATCAGACTATGGCTACACCTTC.

The genes are TRBV28 and TRBJ1-1; no reliable D call. The V end was cut by 2 bases, the J end by 8 bases, with 12 bases between. CDR1 is MDHEN, CDR2 SYDVKM, per germline. The CDR3 loop spans 13 amino acids. CDR3 sequence (DNA): TGTGCCAGCAGTTTAATCGGAGGAGACGAAGCTTTCTTT. Amino acid sequence: CASSLIGGDEAFF.

This chain's CDR3 is CASSLTGGAFF. In nucleotides, the CDR3 is TGTGCCAGCTCACTTACAGGGGGCGCATTCTTC. V usage is TRBV18 and J usage is TRBJ2-1; 9 bases match TRBD1. Per germline, CDR1 KGHSH and CDR2 LQKENI. This CDR3 contains 11 residues. The junction had 5 bases not matched to a gene; V was cut back by 4 bases and J by 16 bases.

The chain carries TRBV4-3 and TRBJ2-1; 8 positions match TRBD2. With V trimmed by 2 bases and J by 6 bases, 9 bases remained unmatched. This CDR3 is built from 16 residues. Germline CDR1 is LGHNA and CDR2 is YSLEER. DNA for the CDR3: TGCGCCAGCAGCCAACCGAGCGGGAGATCAAGCAATGAGCAGTTCTTC. It is translated as CASSQPSGRSSNEQFF.

The CDR3 DNA sequence: TGTGCCTGGAGTATTACTGGGGCCAACGTCCTGACTTTC. This translates into CAWSITGANVLTF. The chain links TRBV30 to TRBJ2-6; D ambiguous. V was shortened by 2 bases and J by 2 bases, with 4 bases between the two germline ends. This CDR3 has 13 amino acids. Germline values: CDR1 GTSNPN, CDR2 SVGIG (reference sequence).

V is TRBV28 and J is TRBJ2-1, with 10 bases fitting TRBD2. J gave up 4 bases and V 2 bases, and 5 bases lay outside the gene matches. Germline-derived CDR1 and CDR2 are MDHEN and SYDVKM. CDR3 length equals 16 residues. The CDR3 region is CASSLALAGYYNEQFF. The CDR3 DNA reads as TGTGCCAGCAGTTTAGCACTAGCGGGGTATTACAATGAGCAGTTCTTC.

This clone has just one count. The chain employs TRBV11-2 and TRBJ1-1; D remains unclear. The CDR3 has 15 amino acids. CDR1 SGHAT and CDR2 FQNNGV come from the germline V gene. The germline V and J ends were trimmed by 5 bases and 1 base, with 14 bases remaining between them. As DNA, the CDR3 is TGTGCCAGCAGCATAAGAGGGCAGTCGAACACTGAAGCTTTCTTT. Protein product: CASSIRGQSNTEAFF. The whole variable domain, remainder taken from reference TRBV11-2 and TRBJ1-1, is EAGVAQSPRYKIIEKRQSVAFWCNPISGHATLYWYQQILGQGPKLLIQFQNNGVVDDSQLPKDRFSAERLKGVDSTLKIQPAKLEDSAVYLCASSIRGQSNTEAFFGQGTRLTVV.

The chain combines TRBV9 with TRBJ1-2; D is perhaps TRBD1 (5 bases). From germline, CDR1 is SGDLS and CDR2 YYNGEE. The CDR3 is 15 amino acids. Trimming stripped 6 bases from V and 5 bases from J, with 20 bases between. The CDR3 DNA is TGTGCCAGCACGTCCCTCGGGCAGGGATTATATGGCTACACCTTC. It is translated as CASTSLGQGLYGYTF.

The chain joins TRBV28 to TRBJ2-7; 7 bases fit TRBD1. With V trimmed by 5 bases and J by 0 bases, 10 bases remained unmatched. CDR1 is MDHEN, CDR2 SYDVKM, per germline. CDR3 length: 16 residues. CDR3 amino acids: CASSQADRRSSYEQYF. The CDR3, as DNA: TGTGCCAGCAGTCAAGCGGACAGGAGGAGCTCCTACGAGCAGTACTTC.

This clone was recorded once. The chain employs TRBV6-5 and TRBJ1-2, with TRBD1 matching over 8 bases. The CDR3 runs to 14 residues. Germline loops: CDR1 MNHEY, CDR2 SVGAGI. V dropped 0 bases and J dropped 6; count of bases not matched to a gene: 3. CDR3 sequence reads: CASSYSRTGNGYTF. CDR3 nucleotides: TGTGCCAGCAGTTACTCCAGGACAGGGAATGGCTACACCTTC.

The chain employs TRBV6-5 and TRBJ2-1; a weak D match, TRBD2 (5 bases). V was pared by 5 bases and J by 5 bases, with 10 bases between. Per germline, CDR1 MNHEY and CDR2 SVGAGI. The CDR3 runs 13 residues. CDR3 in DNA: TGTGCCAGCAGTATTCTCGGGGACAATGAGCAGTTCTTC. Its protein product is CASSILGDNEQFF.

The rearrangement links TRBV7-9 to TRBJ2-6; D remains unclear. CDR3 length equals 14 residues. Trimming left V 8 bases short and J 0 bases short, with 8 bases between. Germline V gene lookup returns CDR1 SEHNR and CDR2 FQNEAQ (reference sequence). CDR3 amino acids: CASPPGSGANVLTF. CDR3 DNA sequence: TGTGCCAGCCCCCCGGGCTCTGGGGCCAACGTCCTGACTTTC.